The 5 T cell receptor beta chains listed next were all sequenced from one sample in a study of vaccination and CD4 T cells after COVID-19. TCRdb passed the PCR reads through MiXCR, listing each CDR3 protein once. The table lists about 28,000 distinct CDR3 sequences, 45% to 65% of them singletons. Time point defined: late sampling 161 to 241 days after vaccination in a few convalescent patients. The sample in question was CD4+ T cells from blood, obtained about 7 months after SARS-CoV-2 vaccination. These receptors all come from a human donor who had recovered from COVID-19.

This rearrangement joins TRBV7-8 to TRBJ1-5; TRBD1 aligns across 10 bases. V trimming: 3 bases; J trimming: 5 bases; junction bases outside the gene matches: 4. This CDR3 region has 15 residues. CDR1 SGHVS and CDR2 FQNEAQ come from the germline V gene. The CDR3, as DNA: TGTGCCAGCAGCTTGGACAGGGGGGGGGATCAGCCCCAGCATTTT. Protein sequence: CASSLDRGGDQPQHF.

The chain combines TRBV6-5 with TRBJ2-2, with 7 bases fitting TRBD1. Trimming took 0 bases from V and 6 from J; bases not matched to a gene: 4. The CDR3 sequence is 15 residues long. CDR1 is MNHEY and CDR2 is SVGAGI in the germline V gene. In DNA, the CDR3 is TGTGCCAGCAGTTACTCGACAGGGTCTGCCGGGGAGCTGTTTTTT. It is translated as CASSYSTGSAGELFF.

The J gene is TRBJ2-3, the V gene TRBV15, with a tentative D call TRBD2 (5 bases). This CDR3 contains 16 residues. Germline V gene lookup returns CDR1 LNHNV and CDR2 YYDKDF (reference sequence). Trimming took off 1 base at V and 2 bases at J, with 13 bases between the two ends. CDR3 DNA: TGTGCCACCAGCAGAGTGGCAATACGGGACACAGATACGCAGTATTTT. Amino acids: CATSRVAIRDTDTQYF.

This chain links TRBV6-1 with TRBJ2-7, with D perhaps given as TRBD1 or TRBD2 (6 bases each). Trimming shortened V by 1 base and J by 1 base, and 14 bases separated the two germline ends. Germline V gene sequence: CDR1 MNHNS, CDR2 SASEGT. This CDR3 has 16 residues. CDR3 amino acids: CASSEDEGGASYEQYF. The DNA for the CDR3 is TGTGCCAGCAGTGAAGACGAGGGGGGCGCGTCCTACGAGCAGTACTTC.

V and J are TRBV10-1 and TRBJ1-1; no firm D call. Per germline, CDR1 WNHNN and CDR2 SYGVQD (reference sequence). This CDR3 region has 13 residues. Trimming took 3 bases from V and 1 from J, leaving 6 bases between them. CDR3 sequence reads: CASSERRNTEAFF. CDR3 nucleotide sequence: TGCGCCAGCAGTGAAAGAAGGAACACTGAAGCTTTCTTT.